This T cell receptor beta chain comes out of a study of OX40 agonist ivuxolimab in advanced cancers. Study-wide context: The eligibility criteria allowed prior anti-PD-1, anti-PD-L1 or anti-CTLA-4 therapy, and under 50% had some.

Profiled with immunoSEQ multiplex PCR; TCRdb holds only in-frame clones, not every one. The data hold 73,000 or so clones, with roughly 85% observed a single time. The germline V gene has CDR1 LGHNT and CDR2 FRNRAP. V lost 2 bases and J lost 3, with 23 bases in between. The CDR3 is 19 amino acids. This clonotype was obtained from an adult with an advanced solid tumor such as melanoma, head and neck, liver or kidney cancer. The chain employs TRBV12-5 and TRBJ2-1; D is ambiguous. The source was CD4+ or CD8+ T cells sorted from blood, collected in a trial of the OX40 agonist ivuxolimab. CDR3: CASGLPPRVGSHLYNEQFF. In nucleotides, the CDR3 is TGTGCTAGTGGTTTGCCACCCAGAGTGGGCAGTCACCTCTACAATGAGCAGTTCTTC.